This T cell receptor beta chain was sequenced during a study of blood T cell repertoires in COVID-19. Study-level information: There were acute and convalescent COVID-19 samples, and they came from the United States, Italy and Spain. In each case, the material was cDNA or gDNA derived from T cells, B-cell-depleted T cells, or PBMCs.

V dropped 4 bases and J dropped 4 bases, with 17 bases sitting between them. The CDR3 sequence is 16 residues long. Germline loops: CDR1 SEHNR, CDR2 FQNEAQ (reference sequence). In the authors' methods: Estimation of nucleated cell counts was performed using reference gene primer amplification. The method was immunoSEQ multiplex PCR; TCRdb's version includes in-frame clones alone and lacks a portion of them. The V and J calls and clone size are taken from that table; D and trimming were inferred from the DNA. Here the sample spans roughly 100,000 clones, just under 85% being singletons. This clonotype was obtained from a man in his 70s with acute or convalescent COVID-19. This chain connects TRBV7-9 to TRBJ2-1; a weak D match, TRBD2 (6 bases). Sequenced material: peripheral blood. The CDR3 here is CASSSGEVGGYNEQFF. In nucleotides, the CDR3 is TGTGCCAGCAGCTCCGGGGAGGTGGGCGGATACAATGAGCAGTTCTTC.